This entry describes one T cell receptor beta chain. The data are from a study of shared clonotypes between healthy human individuals. The study drew its donors from healthy HIV-negative adults without recent acute infections or vaccinations. CCR7-negative CD45RA+ TemRA cells were combined with CD45RO+ cells to form CD8 memory. Study processing details: Owing to the provision of junction-only sequences devoid of quality scores by immunoSEQ, filtering differed. Sequenced by immunoSEQ multiplex PCR; TCRdb stores in-frame clones only, minus some. V, J and clone size were drawn from that table, and D and trimming were deduced from the DNA. Of about 380,000 clones in the sample, about 96% were seen once. With 6 bases clipped from V and 7 bases from J, the junction kept 8 bases outside the gene matches. Per germline, CDR1 MNHNY and CDR2 SVGAGI (reference sequence). The CDR3 is 14 amino acids.

The V and J genes are TRBV6-6 and TRBJ2-1, with TRBD2 matching over 8 bases. The clonotype was recovered from a man under 40 in good health. Material: memory CD8+ T cells sorted from blood. The subset here: CD45RO+ cells pooled with CCR7-negative TemRA cells. The CDR3 sequence is CASRLSGSLNEQFF. The CDR3 DNA follows: TGTGCCAGCAGGTTGAGCGGGAGTCTTAATGAGCAGTTCTTC.